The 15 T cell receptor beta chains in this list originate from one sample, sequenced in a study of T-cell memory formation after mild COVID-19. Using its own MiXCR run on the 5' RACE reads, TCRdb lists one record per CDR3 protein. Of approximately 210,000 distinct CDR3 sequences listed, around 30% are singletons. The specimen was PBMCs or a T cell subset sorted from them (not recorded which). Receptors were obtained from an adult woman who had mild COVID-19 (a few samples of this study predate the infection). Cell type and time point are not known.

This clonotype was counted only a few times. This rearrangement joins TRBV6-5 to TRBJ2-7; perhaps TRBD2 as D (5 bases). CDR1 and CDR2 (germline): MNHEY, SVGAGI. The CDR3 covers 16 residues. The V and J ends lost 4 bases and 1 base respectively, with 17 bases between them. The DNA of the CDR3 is TGTGCCAGCAGTTCTCTGGGAAGCGGAACTTCCTACGAGCAGTACTTC. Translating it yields CASSSLGSGTSYEQYF.

The CDR3 nucleotides read TGTGCCAGCAGCTCCCCCGGGACAGCCCAAGAGACCCAGTACTTC. This encodes CASSSPGTAQETQYF. The V and J genes are TRBV7-9 and TRBJ2-5; 7 nucleotides line up with TRBD1. J lost 1 base, V lost 4 bases, and 6 bases had no gene match. CDR3 size: 15 residues. Germline V gene lookup returns CDR1 SEHNR and CDR2 FQNEAQ (reference sequence).

The DNA for the CDR3 is TGTAATTTCGAAGTAATCCGCGAGCAGTACTTC. This translates into CNFEVIREQYF. J is TRBJ2-7 and V is TRBV7-3; no definite D call. Per germline, CDR1 SGHTA and CDR2 FQGTGA. The CDR3 spans 11 residues.

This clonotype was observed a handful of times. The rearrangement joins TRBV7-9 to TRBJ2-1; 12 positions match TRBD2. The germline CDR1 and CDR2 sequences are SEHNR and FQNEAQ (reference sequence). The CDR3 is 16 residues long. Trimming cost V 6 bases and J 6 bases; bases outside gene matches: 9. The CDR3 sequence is CASSPRTSGAPNEQFF. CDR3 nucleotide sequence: TGTGCCAGCAGTCCTCGGACTAGCGGGGCGCCCAATGAGCAGTTCTTC.

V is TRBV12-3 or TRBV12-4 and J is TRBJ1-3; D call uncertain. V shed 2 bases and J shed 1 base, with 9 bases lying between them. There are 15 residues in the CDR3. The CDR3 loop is CASSLHAASGNTIYF. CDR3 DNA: TGTGCCAGCAGTTTACACGCTGCATCTGGAAACACCATATATTTT.

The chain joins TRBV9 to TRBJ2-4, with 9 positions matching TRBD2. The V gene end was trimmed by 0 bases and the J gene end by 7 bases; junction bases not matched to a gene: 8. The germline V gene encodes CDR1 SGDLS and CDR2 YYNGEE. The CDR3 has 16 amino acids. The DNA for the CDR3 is TGTGCCAGCAGCGTAGAAGCGGTAGCGGGAGAGAACATTCAGTACTTC. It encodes CASSVEAVAGENIQYF.

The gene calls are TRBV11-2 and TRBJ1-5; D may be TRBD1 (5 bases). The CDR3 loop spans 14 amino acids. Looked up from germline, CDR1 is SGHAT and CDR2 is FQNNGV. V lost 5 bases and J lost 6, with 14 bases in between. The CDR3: CASSIATEAQPQHF. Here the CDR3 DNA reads TGTGCCAGCAGCATAGCGACAGAGGCTCAGCCCCAGCATTTT. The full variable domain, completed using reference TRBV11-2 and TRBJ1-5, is EAGVAQSPRYKIIEKRQSVAFWCNPISGHATLYWYQQILGQGPKLLIQFQNNGVVDDSQLPKDRFSAERLKGVDSTLKIQPAKLEDSAVYLCASSIATEAQPQHFGDGTRLSIL.

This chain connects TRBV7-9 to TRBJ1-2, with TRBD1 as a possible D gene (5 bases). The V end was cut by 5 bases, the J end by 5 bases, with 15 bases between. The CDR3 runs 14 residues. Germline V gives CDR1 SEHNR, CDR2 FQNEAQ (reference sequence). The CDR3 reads CASSPVGTRYGYTF. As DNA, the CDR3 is TGTGCCAGCAGCCCCGTGGGGACCAGATATGGCTACACCTTC.

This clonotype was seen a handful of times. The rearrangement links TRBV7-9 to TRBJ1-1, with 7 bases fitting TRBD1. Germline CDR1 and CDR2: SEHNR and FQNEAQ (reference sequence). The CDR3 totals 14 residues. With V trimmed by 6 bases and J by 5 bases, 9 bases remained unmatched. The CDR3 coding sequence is TGTGCCAGCAGTAAGGGACAGAGGGAAACTGAAGCTTTCTTT. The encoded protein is CASSKGQRETEAFF. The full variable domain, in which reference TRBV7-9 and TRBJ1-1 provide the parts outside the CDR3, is DTGVSQNPRHKITKRGQNVTFRCDPISEHNRLYWYRQTLGQGPEFLTYFQNEAQLEKSRLLSDRFSAERPKGSFSTLEIQRTEQGDSAMYLCASSKGQRETEAFFGQGTRLTVV.

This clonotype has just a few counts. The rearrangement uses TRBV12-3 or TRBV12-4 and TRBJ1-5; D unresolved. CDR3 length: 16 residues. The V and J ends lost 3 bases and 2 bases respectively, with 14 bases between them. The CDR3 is CASSLIEAEGNQPQHF. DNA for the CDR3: TGTGCCAGCAGTTTGATAGAAGCCGAAGGCAATCAGCCCCAGCATTTT.

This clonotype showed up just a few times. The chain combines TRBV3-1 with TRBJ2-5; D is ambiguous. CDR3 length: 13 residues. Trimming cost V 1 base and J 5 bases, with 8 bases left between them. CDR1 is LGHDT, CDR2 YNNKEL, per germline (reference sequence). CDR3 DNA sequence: TGTGCCAGCAGCCAAGTACCTTCGGAGACCCAGTACTTC. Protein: CASSQVPSETQYF.

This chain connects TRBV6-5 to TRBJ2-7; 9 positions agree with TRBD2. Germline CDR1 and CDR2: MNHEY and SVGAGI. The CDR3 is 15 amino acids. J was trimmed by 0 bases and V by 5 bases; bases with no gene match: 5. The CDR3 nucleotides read TGTGCCAGCAGTCCTAGCGGGATCAGCTCCTACGAGCAGTACTTC. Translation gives CASSPSGISSYEQYF.

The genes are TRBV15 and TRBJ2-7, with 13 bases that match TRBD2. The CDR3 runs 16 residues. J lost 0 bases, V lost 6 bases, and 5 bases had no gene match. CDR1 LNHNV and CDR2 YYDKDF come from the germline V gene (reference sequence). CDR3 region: CATRARTSGSSYEQYF. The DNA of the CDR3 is TGTGCCACCAGGGCCCGGACTAGCGGGAGCTCCTACGAGCAGTACTTC.

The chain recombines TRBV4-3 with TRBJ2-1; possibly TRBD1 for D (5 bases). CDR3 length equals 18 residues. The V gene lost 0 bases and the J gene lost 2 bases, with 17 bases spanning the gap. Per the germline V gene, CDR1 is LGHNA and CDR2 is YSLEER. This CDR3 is CASSQEWGGILAYNEQFF. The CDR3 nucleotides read TGCGCCAGCAGCCAAGAATGGGGCGGAATCTTGGCCTACAATGAGCAGTTCTTC.

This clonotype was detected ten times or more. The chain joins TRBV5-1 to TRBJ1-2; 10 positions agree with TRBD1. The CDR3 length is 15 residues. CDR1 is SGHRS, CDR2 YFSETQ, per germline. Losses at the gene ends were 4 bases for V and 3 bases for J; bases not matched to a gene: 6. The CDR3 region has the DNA TGCGCCAGCAGCGATGGACAGGGGGACTACTATGGCTACACCTTC. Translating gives CASSDGQGDYYGYTF.